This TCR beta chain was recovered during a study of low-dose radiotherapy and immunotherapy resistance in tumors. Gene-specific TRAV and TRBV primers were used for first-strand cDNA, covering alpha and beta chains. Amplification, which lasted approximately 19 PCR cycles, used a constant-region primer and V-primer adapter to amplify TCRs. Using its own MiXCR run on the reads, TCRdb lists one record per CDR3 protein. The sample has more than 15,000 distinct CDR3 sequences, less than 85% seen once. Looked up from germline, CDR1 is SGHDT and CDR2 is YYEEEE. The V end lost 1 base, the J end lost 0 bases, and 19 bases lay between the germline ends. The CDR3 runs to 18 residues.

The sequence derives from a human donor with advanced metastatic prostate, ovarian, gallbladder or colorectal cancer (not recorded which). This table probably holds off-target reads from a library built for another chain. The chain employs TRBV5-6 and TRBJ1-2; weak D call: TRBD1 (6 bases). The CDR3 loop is CASSLMRVRGRPNYGYTF. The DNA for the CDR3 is TGTGCCAGCAGCTTGATGCGGGTCCGGGGGCGGCCTAACTATGGCTACACCTTC. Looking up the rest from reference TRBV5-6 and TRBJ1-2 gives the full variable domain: DAGVTQSPTHLIKTRGQQVTLRCSPKSGHDTVSWYQQALGQGPQFIFQYYEEEERQRGNFPDRFSGHQFPNYSSELNVNALLLGDSALYLCASSLMRVRGRPNYGYTFGSGTRLTVV.